Shown below are 22 T cell receptor beta chains from a single sample sequenced in a study of blood T cells in healthy people across ages. Together with a sample-barcoded 5' primer, a J-beta primer mix was included in a second PCR lasting roughly 6 to 12 cycles. TCRdb re-called the 5' RACE reads through MiXCR, storing one row per CDR3 protein. The sample lists almost 800,000 distinct CDR3 sequences; about 62% were seen once. Material: blood. The receptors come from a man aged 30-40 years in good health.

The V call is TRBV12-3 or TRBV12-4, the J call TRBJ1-5; D might be TRBD1 (5 bases). The V gene lost 4 bases and the J gene lost 5 bases, with 9 bases spanning the gap. This CDR3 has 13 amino acids. CDR3 residues: CASSSGIDQPQHF. For the CDR3, the DNA is TGTGCCAGCAGTTCAGGGATCGATCAGCCCCAGCATTTT.

This clonotype was observed a handful of times. The J gene is TRBJ2-5, the V gene TRBV7-2, with 11 bases aligning to TRBD2. The V gene's germline CDR1 is SGHTA and CDR2 FQGNSA. V lost 3 bases and J lost 3; bases outside the gene matches: 3. CDR3 length equals 15 residues. Here the CDR3 reads CASSFLAGGKETQYF. CDR3 sequence (DNA): TGTGCCAGCAGCTTCTTAGCGGGAGGGAAAGAGACCCAGTACTTC.

V usage is TRBV5-1 and J usage is TRBJ2-5; D is possibly TRBD1 (6 bases). The J call may be faulty, since TRBJ2-7 better matches the DNA end. In germline, CDR1 is SGHRS, CDR2 YFSETQ. The length of the CDR3 is 14 residues. The CDR3 nucleotides read TGCGCCAGCAGCGCACTGACAGGATCCGCCGAGCAGTACTTC. Encoded protein: CASSALTGSAEQYF.

Details on this clonotype: Its ends do not fully match the called genes, so a read error is possible. J is TRBJ2-1 and V is TRBV20-1; TRBD1 matches at 11 bases. Looked up from germline, CDR1 is DFQATT and CDR2 is SNEGSKA (reference sequence). The CDR3 totals 15 residues. Here the CDR3 reads CSAVALDRGRNGQFF. The DNA for the CDR3 is TGCAGTGCCGTTGCCTTGGACAGGGGGCGAAATGGGCAGTTCTTC.

This clonotype came up a few times. The chain combines TRBV7-8 with TRBJ2-1, with a tentative D call TRBD2 (6 bases). There are 15 residues in the CDR3. Germline CDR1 is SGHVS and CDR2 is FQNEAQ. The ends were cut back, 3 bases at V and 3 bases at J, with 12 bases in the middle. This chain's CDR3 is CASSLVGDFYNEQFF. For the CDR3, the DNA is TGTGCCAGCAGCTTGGTTGGGGACTTCTACAATGAGCAGTTCTTC. The full variable domain, completed using reference TRBV7-8 and TRBJ2-1, is GAGVSQSPRYKVAKRGQDVALRCDPISGHVSLFWYQQALGQGPEFLTYFQNEAQLDKSGLPSDRFFAERPEGSVSTLKIQRTQQEDSAVYLCASSLVGDFYNEQFFGPGTRLTVL.

The rearrangement uses TRBV21-1 and TRBJ2-7; the table calls TRBD1, which could not be checked here. TRBV21-1 constitutes a pseudogene. This CDR3 has 14 amino acids. CDR3 in amino acids: CASSTGGRRNEQYF. The CDR3 region has the DNA TGTGCCAGCAGCACGGGGGGGCGCAGGAACGAGCAGTACTTT.

The rearrangement links TRBV7-8 to TRBJ1-5, with D perhaps matching TRBD1 (6 bases). The ends were cut back, 3 bases at V and 6 bases at J, with 15 bases in the middle. There are 15 residues in the CDR3. Germline CDR1 SGHVS, CDR2 FQNEAQ. CDR3 sequence reads: CASSFVGALSQPQHF. The CDR3 nucleotides read TGTGCCAGCAGCTTCGTGGGGGCTTTGAGTCAGCCCCAGCATTTT. Full variable domain (outside the CDR3, taken from reference TRBV7-8 and TRBJ1-5): GAGVSQSPRYKVAKRGQDVALRCDPISGHVSLFWYQQALGQGPEFLTYFQNEAQLDKSGLPSDRFFAERPEGSVSTLKIQRTQQEDSAVYLCASSFVGALSQPQHFGDGTRLSIL.

The genes are TRBV13 and TRBJ2-3, with a tentative D call TRBD2 (6 bases). Trimming stripped 5 bases from V and 6 bases from J, with 24 bases between. This CDR3 contains 17 residues. Germline V CDR1 and CDR2: PRHDT, FYEKMQ (reference sequence). CDR3 in amino acids: CASSHQLEPGGGDTQYF. The CDR3 bases are TGTGCCAGCAGCCACCAGTTAGAGCCCGGGGGTGGGGATACGCAGTATTTT. The full variable domain, rest sourced from reference TRBV13 and TRBJ2-3, is AAGVIQSPRHLIKEKRETATLKCYPIPRHDTVYWYQQGPGQDPQFLISFYEKMQSDKGSIPDRFSAQQFSDYHSELNMSSLELGDSALYFCASSHQLEPGGGDTQYFGPGTRLTVL.

This clonotype was counted a few times. V gene TRBV29-1 combines with J gene TRBJ2-7, with unresolved D. Per the germline V gene, CDR1 is SQVTM and CDR2 is ANQGSEA. The CDR3 covers 10 residues. V gave up 6 bases and J gave up 5 bases, with 8 bases separating them. The CDR3 DNA reads TGCAGCGTATTTCGGGACGAGCAGTACTTC. It translates to CSVFRDEQYF.

About this clonotype itself: At one end the junction does not follow the germline gene, possibly because of a read error. The chain carries TRBV6-6 and TRBJ1-2; TRBD1 is a possible D gene (6 bases). Germline V gene sequence: CDR1 MNHNY, CDR2 SVGAGI (reference sequence). The CDR3 has 16 residues. The CDR3 spells CASSQGGWGLDYGYTF. The CDR3 coding sequence is TGTGCCAGCAGCCAGGGCGGCTGGGGGCTCGACTATGGTTACACCTTC.

This clonotype was seen more than once but under ten times. This chain links TRBV29-1 with TRBJ2-3; TRBD1 is a possible D gene (5 bases). CDR1 and CDR2 from the germline V gene are SQVTM and ANQGSEA. This CDR3 contains 12 residues. Trimming took 3 bases from V and 7 from J, leaving 11 bases between them. The CDR3 here is CSVEAGSYTQYF. CDR3 bases: TGCAGCGTTGAGGCAGGGTCATATACGCAGTATTTT.

This clonotype occurred a few times. This chain connects TRBV7-9 to TRBJ2-7; the D gene is possibly TRBD1 (6 bases). The CDR3 extends over 15 amino acids. V dropped 5 bases and J dropped 10 bases, with 24 bases sitting between them. CDR1 is SEHNR and CDR2 is FQNEAQ in the germline V gene (reference sequence). Written as DNA, the CDR3 is TGTGCCAGCAGCGGCAGGGACATCGGGTATGAAACCCAGTACTTC. Residues: CASSGRDIGYETQYF. Full variable domain (missing parts from reference TRBV7-9 and TRBJ2-7): DTGVSQNPRHKITKRGQNVTFRCDPISEHNRLYWYRQTLGQGPEFLTYFQNEAQLEKSRLLSDRFSAERPKGSFSTLEIQRTEQGDSAMYLCASSGRDIGYETQYFGPGTRLTVT.

The J gene is TRBJ2-1, the V gene TRBV20-1; D possibly uses TRBD1 or TRBD2 (5 bases each). The CDR3 has 14 amino acids. Germline CDR1 DFQATT, CDR2 SNEGSKA (reference sequence). V lost 6 bases and J 12 bases, leaving 24 bases between the germline ends. In nucleotides, the CDR3 is TGCAGTGCACTGTCTGGGGGTGAGTTCCTTGTGCAGTTCTTC. This encodes CSALSGGEFLVQFF.

This chain links TRBV7-2 with TRBJ2-1; TRBD1 or TRBD2 may be the D gene (5 bases each). The CDR3 length is 17 residues. CDR1 is SGHTA, CDR2 FQGNSA, per germline. Trimming cost V 6 bases and J 0 bases, with 18 bases left between them. CDR3 in DNA: TGTGCCAGCAGGAGTCCGGGACCTCGGAGCTCCTACAATGAGCAGTTCTTC. Residues: CASRSPGPRSSYNEQFF.

The CDR3 spells CASSFGLAAFNEQFF. In DNA form, the CDR3 reads TGTGCCAGCAGCTTCGGGCTAGCGGCCTTTAATGAGCAGTTCTTC. The chain employs TRBV7-2 and TRBJ2-1, with 7 nucleotides matching TRBD2. Germline CDR1 SGHTA, CDR2 FQGNSA. The junction had 9 bases not matched to a gene; V was cut back by 3 bases and J by 7 bases. The CDR3 totals 15 residues.

This clonotype has only a few counts. This sequence joins TRBV6-6 and TRBJ2-7; 7 positions agree with TRBD2. The germline V gene encodes CDR1 MNHNY and CDR2 SVGAGI (reference sequence). Germline trimming cut 4 bases from V and 1 base from J; bases unmatched to any gene: 7. This CDR3 comprises 15 residues. CDR3 protein: CASSFPAGRSYEQYF. The CDR3 DNA reads as TGTGCCAGCAGTTTCCCAGCGGGGCGGTCCTACGAGCAGTACTTC.

This clonotype was seen a handful of times. The V and J genes are TRBV29-1 and TRBJ2-7, with TRBD2 as a possible D gene (6 bases). The V end was cut by 2 bases, the J end by 5 bases, with 10 bases between. The CDR3 consists of 12 residues. From germline, CDR1 is SQVTM and CDR2 ANQGSEA. Written as DNA, the CDR3 is TGCAGCGTTGAATTAGGCGGGAACGAGCAGTACTTC. Protein: CSVELGGNEQYF.

This clonotype has at least ten counts. The rearrangement links TRBV12-3 or TRBV12-4 to TRBJ1-2; D possibly corresponds to TRBD1 (6 bases). V shed 5 bases and J shed 5 bases, with 12 bases lying between them. The length of the CDR3 is 13 residues. CDR3 loop: CASSLGQLYGYTF. The CDR3 DNA sequence: TGTGCCAGCAGTCTCGGACAGCTATATGGCTACACCTTC.

The chain joins TRBV20-1 to TRBJ1-4; D gene ambiguous. V was cut by 3 bases and J by 0 bases, with 8 bases left in between. Germline V gives CDR1 DFQATT, CDR2 SNEGSKA (reference sequence). This CDR3 is built from 14 residues. The CDR3 DNA reads TGCAGTGCTAGGGAAAGCACAACTAATGAAAAACTGTTTTTT. It specifies CSARESTTNEKLFF.

Only a few counts were recorded for this clonotype. The chain links TRBV7-2 to TRBJ1-2; D unclear. The CDR3 is 11 residues long. The ends were cut back, 8 bases at V and 4 bases at J, with 8 bases in the middle. CDR1 is SGHTA and CDR2 is FQGNSA in the germline V gene. CDR3 nucleotides: TGTGCCAGCTACGGCCTCTATGGCTACACCTTC. Translation gives CASYGLYGYTF.

This clonotype has ten or more counts. V usage is TRBV20-1 and J usage is TRBJ2-1; D is possibly TRBD1 (6 bases). The CDR3 is 17 amino acids. Trimming took 1 base from V and 1 from J, leaving 17 bases between them. Germline V gives CDR1 DFQATT, CDR2 SNEGSKA (reference sequence). The CDR3 protein is CSARASLTGTSYNEQFF. For the CDR3, the DNA is TGCAGTGCTAGAGCCTCCCTCACAGGGACGTCCTACAATGAGCAGTTCTTC.

This clonotype was picked up a small number of times. V is TRBV6-1 and J is TRBJ1-5; the D gene is possibly TRBD1 (6 bases). This CDR3 is built from 15 residues. CDR1 MNHNS and CDR2 SASEGT come from the germline V gene. The V end lost 7 bases, the J end lost 6 bases, and 19 bases lay between the germline ends. CDR3 nucleotide sequence: TGTGCCAGCACTCCGGGAGAGGGGGAGGTTCAGCCCCAGCATTTT. It is translated as CASTPGEGEVQPQHF.